The 23 T cell receptor beta chains reported below all come from one sample, sequenced in a study of cytomegalovirus exposure and HLA in healthy donors. Both 60 Vbeta primers and 13 Jbeta primers went into the PCR. The assay was immunoSEQ multiplex PCR, and TCRdb's table has in-frame clones only and misses some. Here the sample table reports just over 80,000 clones. Sequencing was done on a sample of PBMCs. Receptor source: a woman aged 30 to 39 in good health and CMV-seronegative.

The gene calls are TRBV5-1 and TRBJ1-2; tentatively, D is TRBD1 (6 bases). V was trimmed by 4 bases and J by 0 bases, leaving 16 bases between them. CDR1 and CDR2 (germline): SGHRS, YFSETQ. The CDR3 sequence is 16 residues long. The CDR3 DNA is TGCGCCAGCAGCCCGAATCAGGGGTCGGCTAACTATGGCTACACCTTC. Its translation is CASSPNQGSANYGYTF.

The CDR3 is CASSETRGSNQPQHF. As DNA, the CDR3 is TGTGCCAGCAGCGAAACTCGGGGGAGCAATCAGCCCCAGCATTTT. The V and J genes are TRBV6-1 and TRBJ1-5, with a possible D match to TRBD1 (5 bases). Germline V gene sequence: CDR1 MNHNS, CDR2 SASEGT. Trimming stripped 6 bases from V and 1 base from J, with 13 bases between. The CDR3 length is 15 residues.

The rearrangement joins TRBV4-1 to TRBJ1-5; no reliable D call. V was clipped by 4 bases and J by 5 bases, with 15 bases between them. The CDR3 totals 15 residues. CDR1 MGHRA and CDR2 YSYEKL come from the germline V gene. The CDR3 loop reads CASSPEGKLDQPQHF. CDR3 DNA sequence: TGCGCCAGCAGCCCCGAAGGGAAACTAGATCAGCCCCAGCATTTT.

The rearrangement joins TRBV5-6 to TRBJ1-2; no definite D call. V lost 3 bases to trimming and J lost 4 bases, with 19 bases between them. CDR3 length: 16 amino acids. Per the germline V gene, CDR1 is SGHDT and CDR2 is YYEEEE. CDR3 loop: CASSSLQTQRLYGYTF. The CDR3 DNA reads TGTGCCAGCAGCTCCCTCCAGACACAGCGGCTCTATGGCTACACCTTC.

J is TRBJ2-5 and V is TRBV7-9; D is perhaps TRBD2 (6 bases). The DNA end is a closer match to TRBJ2-7, so the J assignment may be wrong. The CDR3 consists of 14 residues. From germline, CDR1 is SEHNR and CDR2 FQNEAQ (reference sequence). CDR3 in amino acids: CASSTRLESYEQYF. The CDR3 DNA is TGTGCCAGCAGCACGAGACTAGAGTCCTACGAGCAGTACTTC.

This chain uses TRBV18 with TRBJ2-4, with D perhaps matching TRBD2 (5 bases). V lost 3 bases and J lost 1, with 13 bases in between. Germline lookup yields CDR1 KGHSH and CDR2 LQKENI. The CDR3 totals 16 residues. For the CDR3, the DNA is TGTGCCAGCTCACCCCGGGGTCCGGGGGCCAAAAACATTCAGTACTTC. Its translation: CASSPRGPGAKNIQYF.

The chain joins TRBV29-1 to TRBJ2-7; 8 bases align to TRBD1. Unmatched junction bases numbered 1, after V lost 7 bases and J lost 2 bases. Germline values: CDR1 SQVTM, CDR2 ANQGSEA. CDR3 length: 11 residues. The CDR3 is CSGGQAYEQYF. The CDR3 region has the DNA TGCAGCGGGGGACAGGCCTACGAGCAGTACTTC.

The chain joins TRBV4-2 to TRBJ2-7, with TRBD1 matching 9 bases. The V gene end was trimmed by 4 bases and the J gene end by 5 bases; junction bases not matched to a gene: 12. CDR1 and CDR2 (germline): LGHNA, YNFKEQ. The CDR3 is 16 residues long. DNA of the CDR3: TGTGCCAGCAGCCGAGAAGGTCCGGACAGGGGCCACGAGCAGTACTTC. Translation gives CASSREGPDRGHEQYF.

This chain joins TRBV5-6 and TRBJ1-5; D gene unclear. The CDR3 totals 14 residues. V was trimmed by 4 bases and J by 1 base, leaving 9 bases between them. The germline V gene encodes CDR1 SGHDT and CDR2 YYEEEE. The CDR3 DNA follows: TGTGCCAGCAGCCTGGACGGGAGCAATCAGCCCCAGCATTTT. Translation gives CASSLDGSNQPQHF.

A remark on this clone: Other DNA sequences in the same sample also yield this CDR3. V gene TRBV29-1 combines with J gene TRBJ1-1; no reliable D call. Trimming cost V 1 base and J 4 bases, with 10 bases left between them. Germline assignment: CDR1 SQVTM and CDR2 ANQGSEA. The CDR3 extends over 13 amino acids. CDR3: CSVEAAGITEAFF. The CDR3 region has the DNA TGCAGCGTTGAAGCGGCAGGAATCACTGAAGCTTTCTTT.

The gene calls are TRBV13 and TRBJ2-2, with TRBD1 as a possible D gene (8 bases). Germline loops: CDR1 PRHDT, CDR2 FYEKMQ (reference sequence). The CDR3 has 16 amino acids. V lost 5 bases, J lost 3 bases, and 16 bases lay in between. In DNA, the CDR3 is TGTGCCAGCAGCCCAACAGGGGGGGTCGACACCGGGGAGCTGTTTTTT. Its translation is CASSPTGGVDTGELFF.

This chain's CDR3 is CASRSGYVGNQPQHF. The CDR3 bases are TGTGCCAGCAGGAGCGGCTACGTGGGCAATCAGCCCCAGCATTTT. V usage is TRBV6-1 and J usage is TRBJ1-5; the D is unclear. Trimming stripped 6 bases from V and 2 bases from J, with 14 bases between. The CDR3 length is 15 residues. Germline loops: CDR1 MNHNS, CDR2 SASEGT.

The V and J genes are TRBV5-6 and TRBJ2-5; 10 bases align to TRBD2. Per germline, CDR1 SGHDT and CDR2 YYEEEE. V lost 2 bases, J lost 5 bases, and 9 bases stayed unmatched. This CDR3 has 16 residues. CDR3: CASSFRLAGLAETQYF. CDR3 sequence (DNA): TGTGCCAGCAGCTTCCGACTAGCGGGTTTGGCGGAGACCCAGTACTTC.

The genes are TRBV4-2 and TRBJ1-1; 9 bases map to TRBD1. This CDR3 region has 15 residues. Germline values: CDR1 LGHNA, CDR2 YNFKEQ. The junction had 5 bases not matched to a gene; V was cut back by 3 bases and J by 3 bases. The CDR3 here is CASSHVTGGDTEAFF. The CDR3 bases are TGTGCCAGCAGCCATGTGACAGGGGGGGACACTGAAGCTTTCTTT.

The V gene is TRBV5-1, the J gene TRBJ1-1; D gene uncertain. V dropped 0 bases and J dropped 6 bases, with 9 bases sitting between them. CDR1 and CDR2 from the germline V gene are SGHRS and YFSETQ. The CDR3 spans 13 residues. Written as DNA, the CDR3 is TGCGCCAGCAGCTTGGCGGGGAGGTCTGAAGCTTTCTTT. Amino acids: CASSLAGRSEAFF.

The chain joins TRBV27 to TRBJ2-7; TRBD1 agrees at 9 bases. Germline trimming cut 6 bases from V and 2 bases from J; bases unmatched to any gene: 2. This CDR3 comprises 13 residues. CDR1 and CDR2 from the germline V gene are MNHEY and SMNVEV (reference sequence). This CDR3 reads CASRGTGPYEQYF. The CDR3 DNA reads TGTGCCAGCAGGGGGACAGGGCCCTACGAGCAGTACTTC.

The DNA of the CDR3 is TGCAGCGTTGAAGATCGAGACAGGGTCGGGGAAAAACTGTTTTTT. It translates to CSVEDRDRVGEKLFF. The chain employs TRBV29-1 and TRBJ1-4, with TRBD1 identical over 7 bases. CDR1 SQVTM and CDR2 ANQGSEA come from the germline V gene. Losses at the gene ends were 0 bases for V and 8 bases for J; bases not matched to a gene: 9. CDR3 size: 15 residues.

This chain links TRBV6-6 with TRBJ2-1; no firm D call. The CDR3 is 14 residues long. CDR1 is MNHNY and CDR2 is SVGAGI in the germline V gene (reference sequence). V gave up 0 bases and J gave up 3 bases, with 6 bases separating them. The CDR3 sequence is CASSYSEDYNEQFF. CDR3 bases: TGTGCCAGCAGTTACTCCGAGGACTACAATGAGCAGTTCTTC.

V is TRBV27 and J is TRBJ2-2, with D maybe TRBD1 (9 bases). The CDR3 contains 19 residues. From germline, CDR1 is MNHEY and CDR2 SMNVEV (reference sequence). The V gene lost 0 bases and the J gene lost 5 bases, with 22 bases spanning the gap. The CDR3 DNA reads TGTGCCAGCAGTTTATCCACCGGGGGGGACAGGGCAGGAACCGGGGAGCTGTTTTTT. Its protein is CASSLSTGGDRAGTGELFF.

V gene TRBV5-1 combines with J gene TRBJ2-1, with TRBD2 identical over 10 bases. Germline V gene lookup returns CDR1 SGHRS and CDR2 YFSETQ. The CDR3 covers 16 residues. V lost 0 bases and J lost 3; bases outside the gene matches: 3. CDR3 sequence (DNA): TGCGCCAGCAGCTTGGGGACTAGCGGATACTACAATGAGCAGTTCTTC. It translates to CASSLGTSGYYNEQFF.

The J gene is TRBJ1-6, the V gene TRBV5-1; no clear D. V was cut by 1 base and J by 12 bases, with 14 bases left in between. CDR3 length: 14 residues. Germline V gene sequence: CDR1 SGHRS, CDR2 YFSETQ. The CDR3 here is CASSLNSYRGPLHF. DNA of the CDR3: TGCGCCAGCAGCTTGAACAGCTACCGTGGACCCCTCCACTTT.

On this clone itself: An end of the junction differs from the germline gene, which may be a read error. V usage is TRBV7-2 and J usage is TRBJ2-1, with 12 positions matching TRBD2. This CDR3 comprises 14 residues. From germline, CDR1 is SGHTA and CDR2 FQGNSA. This CDR3 reads CASSWGTSGPEQFF. CDR3 DNA sequence: TGTGCCAGCAGCTGGGGGACTAGCGGGCCAGAGCAATTCTTC.

V is TRBV5-1 and J is TRBJ1-1; D is unresolved. V lost 5 bases and J lost 2, with 13 bases in between. The CDR3 is 14 amino acids. Germline values: CDR1 SGHRS, CDR2 YFSETQ. CDR3 DNA: TGCGCCAGCAGACCCGGGAGCAGCAACACTGAAGCTTTCTTT. It translates to CASRPGSSNTEAFF.